These 10 T cell receptor beta chains were all obtained from the same sample, sequenced in a study of shared clonotypes between healthy human individuals. TCRdb's table, derived via immunoSEQ multiplex PCR, lists solely in-frame clones and lacks some. The sample includes 950,000 to 1,200,000 clones, 77% of them seen just once. The sample was memory CD4+ T cells from PBMCs. Subset noted: CD45RA-negative fraction. The receptors stem from a young man in good health. Some clones in this sample may be carry-over from other donors' samples.

This clone was picked up a small number of times. V gene TRBV2 combines with J gene TRBJ2-5; D ambiguous. Germline V lookup: CDR1 SNHLY, CDR2 FYNNEI. With 4 bases removed from V and 4 bases from J, the gap between germline ends came to 7 bases. CDR3 length equals 12 residues. CDR3 sequence reads: CASSVTTETQYF. The DNA of the CDR3 is TGTGCCAGCAGTGTGACGACAGAGACCCAGTACTTC.

Remarks on this clone: A much larger clone is a single base away; this may be a read error. The chain has TRBV10-3 and TRBJ2-5, with unresolved D. CDR1 and CDR2 from the germline V gene are ENHRY and SYGVKD. The CDR3 contains 12 residues. V was shortened by 2 bases and J by 2 bases, with 3 bases between the two germline ends. The CDR3 coding sequence is TGTGCCATCAGTGAGGCTCAAGAGACCCAGTACTTC. Translation: CAISEAQETQYF.

This clone came up a few times. The rearrangement links TRBV6-5 to TRBJ1-1; 9 positions match TRBD1. After removal of 2 bases from V and 6 bases from J, the junction contained 7 bases not matched to a gene. Germline V gives CDR1 MNHEY, CDR2 SVGAGI. This CDR3 contains 15 residues. The CDR3 loop is CASSYGTGKGPEAFF. For the CDR3, the DNA is TGTGCCAGCAGTTACGGGACAGGGAAAGGACCTGAAGCTTTCTTT.

The chain couples TRBV27 to TRBJ1-6; TRBD1 matches at 7 bases. The CDR3 sequence is 15 residues long. Germline V gene data show CDR1 as MNHEY and CDR2 as SMNVEV (reference sequence). After removal of 3 bases from V and 7 bases from J, the junction contained 6 bases not matched to a gene. The CDR3 protein is CASSFTYRGNSPLHF. The CDR3 bases are TGTGCCAGCAGTTTCACCTACAGGGGAAATTCACCCCTCCACTTT.

This clone was counted a few times. At the DNA level, this CDR3 is encoded by other sequences in the same sample as well. The V call is TRBV2, the J call TRBJ1-2, with 9 bases aligning to TRBD1. This CDR3 comprises 13 residues. The V segment lost 3 bases and the J segment 5 bases; nucleotides outside the gene matches: 1. Germline lookup yields CDR1 SNHLY and CDR2 FYNNEI. DNA of the CDR3: TGTGCCAGCAGTGAGGGACAGGGTTATGGCTACACCTTC. Its translation: CASSEGQGYGYTF.

This clone was seen a handful of times. Other nucleotide sequences in the sample specify the same CDR3. The V call is TRBV6-1, the J call TRBJ2-3, with 10 bases fitting TRBD2. CDR1 and CDR2 (germline): MNHNS, SASEGT. This CDR3 has 15 amino acids. The ends lost 6 bases at V and 2 bases at J; junction bases unmatched: 5. CDR3 DNA sequence: TGTGCCAGCAGAGGACTAGCGGATCCCACAGATACGCAGTATTTT. Encoded protein: CASRGLADPTDTQYF.

The chain is built from TRBV9 and TRBJ2-3; TRBD2 might be the D (5 bases). From germline, CDR1 is SGDLS and CDR2 YYNGEE. This CDR3 is 16 amino acids long. The V end lost 1 base, the J end lost 2 bases, and 14 bases lay between the germline ends. The CDR3 is CASSVSGSSPTDTQYF. DNA of the CDR3: TGTGCCAGCAGCGTATCGGGCTCTAGCCCCACAGATACGCAGTATTTT.

The chain combines TRBV28 with TRBJ2-7; 7 nucleotides line up with TRBD1. In germline, CDR1 is MDHEN, CDR2 SYDVKM. The J segment lost 0 bases and the V segment lost 2 bases, leaving 10 bases of the junction unmatched. The CDR3 runs 17 residues. The chain's CDR3 is CASSLPPNRGSSYEQYF. The DNA of the CDR3 is TGTGCCAGCAGTTTACCCCCCAACAGGGGAAGCTCCTACGAGCAGTACTTC.

This sequence joins TRBV29-1 and TRBJ2-1, with TRBD2 as a possible D gene (5 bases). Germline-derived CDR1 and CDR2 are SQVTM and ANQGSEA. Trimming shortened V by 0 bases and J by 2 bases, and 11 bases separated the two germline ends. The CDR3 is made up of 15 amino acids. The chain's CDR3 is CSVEDKSGPYNEQFF. The CDR3 DNA sequence: TGCAGCGTTGAAGATAAGAGCGGACCCTACAATGAGCAGTTCTTC.

The rearrangement uses TRBV6-1 and TRBJ2-2, with TRBD1 identical over 7 bases. Germline V gene lookup returns CDR1 MNHNS and CDR2 SASEGT. The CDR3 consists of 16 residues. V lost 3 bases, J lost 6 bases, and 10 bases stayed unmatched. This chain's CDR3 is CASSDPDRLVAGELFF. The DNA of the CDR3 is TGTGCCAGCAGTGACCCGGACAGGCTTGTGGCCGGGGAGCTGTTTTTT.